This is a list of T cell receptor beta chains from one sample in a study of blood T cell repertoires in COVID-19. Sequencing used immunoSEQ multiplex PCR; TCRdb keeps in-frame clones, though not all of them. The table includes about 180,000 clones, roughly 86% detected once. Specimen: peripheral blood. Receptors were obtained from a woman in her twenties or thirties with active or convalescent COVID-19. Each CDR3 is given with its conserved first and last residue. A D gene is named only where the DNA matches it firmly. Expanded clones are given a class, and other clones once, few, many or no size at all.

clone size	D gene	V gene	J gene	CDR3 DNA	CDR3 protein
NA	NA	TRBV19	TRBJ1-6	TGTGCCAGTAGTATGGGGCCCCTCTCGTACAATTCACCCCTCCACTTT	CASSMGPLSYNSPLHF
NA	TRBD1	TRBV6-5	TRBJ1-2	TGTGCCAGCAGTTACCCAAGTACAGGGGGCTATGGCTACACCTTC	CASSYPSTGGYGYTF
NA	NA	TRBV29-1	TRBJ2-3	TGCAGCGTCGAAAGGGGGAGGGCAGATACGCAGTATTTT	CSVERGRADTQYF
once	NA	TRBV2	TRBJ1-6	TGTGCCAGCAGTGAACTGGGACTCTATAATTCACCCCTCCACTTT	CASSELGLYNSPLHF
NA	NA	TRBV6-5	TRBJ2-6	TGTGCCAGCGGGGGGTTCTCTGGGGCCAACGTCCTGACTTTC	CASGGFSGANVLTF
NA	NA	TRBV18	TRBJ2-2	TGTGCCAGCTCACCACGGGATCCTACAGGGACCGGGGAGCTGTTTTTT	CASSPRDPTGTGELFF
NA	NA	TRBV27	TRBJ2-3	TGTGCCAGCAGTTCCAGGGAAGGCACAGATACGCAGTATTTT	CASSSREGTDTQYF
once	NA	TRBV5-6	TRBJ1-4	TGTGCCAGCAGCTTGAATTACGGACAGATAAATGAAAAACTGTTTTTT	CASSLNYGQINEKLFF
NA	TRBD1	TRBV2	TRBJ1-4	TGTGCCAGCAGTCAACAGGGGGCGCGGGAAAAACTGTTTTTT	CASSQQGAREKLFF
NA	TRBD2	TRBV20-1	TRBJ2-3	TGCAGTGCTAGTGCCCTCCGACTAGCGGGAGGTACAGATACGCAGTATTTT	CSASALRLAGGTDTQYF
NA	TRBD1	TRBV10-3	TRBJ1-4	TGTGCCATCAGTGAGTCGGACAGGGAGCCTAATGAAAAACTGTTTTTT	CAISESDREPNEKLFF
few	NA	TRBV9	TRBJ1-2	TGTGCCAGCAGCGTAGACGGAAGGGGGTTTTATGGCTACACCTTC	CASSVDGRGFYGYTF
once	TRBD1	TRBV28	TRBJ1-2	TGTGCCAGCAGAGGTGACAGGGCGGATGGCTACACCTTC	CASRGDRADGYTF
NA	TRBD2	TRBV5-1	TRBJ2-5	TGCGCCAGCAGAACTACCGGGACTAGCAGCGAGACCCAGTACTTC	CASRTTGTSSETQYF